This paragraph reports one T cell receptor beta chain. V lost 2 bases and J 1 base, leaving 6 bases between the germline ends. CDR1 and CDR2 (germline): SGHDN, FVKESK. This CDR3 contains 15 residues. The sample belongs to a study of blood T cell repertoires in COVID-19. In the study overall: Whether acute or convalescent, the COVID-19 samples came from the United States, Italy and Spain.

Original analysis: Amplification of reference gene primers provided the estimated nucleated cell counts. Using immunoSEQ multiplex PCR, the repertoire was profiled, and TCRdb retains in-frame clones only, with some absent. That table gives V, J and clone size, and the DNA gave D and trimming. The repertoire consists of some 76,000 clones, with around 86% occurring once and the leading ten covering 11%. What was sequenced was peripheral blood. This clonotype was sampled from a woman aged 18-29 years with acute or convalescent COVID-19. The chain has TRBV14 and TRBJ2-6; D is unclear. CDR3 region: CASSQRDSGANVLTF. As DNA, the CDR3 is TGTGCCAGCAGCCAACGAGATTCTGGGGCCAACGTCCTGACTTTC. The full variable domain, its missing parts supplied by reference TRBV14 and TRBJ2-6, is EAGVTQFPSHSVIEKGQTVTLRCDPISGHDNLYWYRRVMGKEIKFLLHFVKESKQDESGMPNNRFLAERTGGTYSTLKVQPAELEDSGVYFCASSQRDSGANVLTFGAGSRLTVL.